The 8 T cell receptor beta chains below were found in one sample sequenced in a study of shared clonotypes between healthy human individuals. TCRdb keeps only in-frame clones here, not all; method: immunoSEQ multiplex PCR. The sample has over a million clones; more than 95% are singletons. The sequenced sample was naive CD4+ T cells sorted from blood. As to subset: CD45RA+ positively selected. These receptors were taken from a man aged 25 to 40 in good health.

The chain carries TRBV11-2 and TRBJ2-3, with D possibly being TRBD1 (8 bases). The length of the CDR3 is 17 residues. Trimming shortened V by 5 bases and J by 1 base, and 19 bases separated the two germline ends. Germline V gene data show CDR1 as SGHAT and CDR2 as FQNNGV. The CDR3 nucleotides read TGTGCCAGCAGCCCATTTAACAGGGGGGGAGGCACAGATACGCAGTATTTT. It codes for CASSPFNRGGGTDTQYF. Full variable domain (remainder filled in from reference TRBV11-2 and TRBJ2-3): EAGVAQSPRYKIIEKRQSVAFWCNPISGHATLYWYQQILGQGPKLLIQFQNNGVVDDSQLPKDRFSAERLKGVDSTLKIQPAKLEDSAVYLCASSPFNRGGGTDTQYFGPGTRLTVL.

This chain joins TRBV7-2 and TRBJ2-7; D ambiguous. The CDR3 runs to 15 residues. CDR1 is SGHTA, CDR2 FQGNSA, per germline. V was clipped by 5 bases and J by 2 bases, with 16 bases between them. CDR3 DNA: TGTGCCAGCAGCACGATCGTCTGGCAGCCCTACGAGCAGTACTTC. Protein sequence: CASSTIVWQPYEQYF.

This sequence joins TRBV7-2 and TRBJ2-1, with D unclear. V dropped 1 base and J dropped 3 bases, with 10 bases sitting between them. The germline gives CDR1 SGHTA, CDR2 FQGNSA. The length of the CDR3 is 15 residues. The CDR3 sequence: CASSLVSYNYNEQFF. The CDR3 coding sequence is TGTGCCAGCAGCTTAGTATCATACAACTACAATGAGCAGTTCTTC.

This clone was seen only once. V usage is TRBV11-2 and J usage is TRBJ2-4, with TRBD1 identical over 8 bases. The CDR3 is 17 amino acids. CDR1 and CDR2 (germline): SGHAT, FQNNGV. V dropped 5 bases and J dropped 0; count of bases not matched to a gene: 9. The CDR3 is CASSTQGAGIAKNIQYF. The CDR3 DNA reads TGTGCCAGCAGCACCCAGGGGGCTGGTATAGCCAAAAACATTCAGTACTTC.

The chain links TRBV2 to TRBJ2-3; the match to TRBD2 covers 7 bases. Losses at the gene ends were 4 bases for V and 0 bases for J; bases not matched to a gene: 10. The CDR3 has 17 residues. Germline V CDR1 and CDR2: SNHLY, FYNNEI. The DNA for the CDR3 is TGTGCCAGCAGTGCCAGAGCGGGGATTGGGAGCACAGATACGCAGTATTTT. This encodes CASSARAGIGSTDTQYF. Variable domain in full (rest from reference TRBV2 and TRBJ2-3): EPEVTQTPSHQVTQMGQEVILRCVPISNHLYFYWYRQILGQKVEFLVSFYNNEISEKSEIFDDQFSVERPDGSNFTLKIRSTKLEDSAMYFCASSARAGIGSTDTQYFGPGTRLTVL.

As concerns this clone: The sample carries other DNA sequences with the same CDR3. The genes are TRBV5-1 and TRBJ2-5; D gene ambiguous. V was trimmed by 0 bases and J by 5 bases, leaving 5 bases between them. The CDR3 length is 12 residues. Looked up from germline, CDR1 is SGHRS and CDR2 is YFSETQ. Written as DNA, the CDR3 is TGCGCCAGCAGCTTGGTCGGTGAGACCCAGTACTTC. It translates to CASSLVGETQYF.

This sequence joins TRBV5-1 and TRBJ2-1; D may be TRBD1 or TRBD2 (6 bases each). V gave up 4 bases and J gave up 1 base, with 15 bases separating them. The CDR3 covers 16 residues. The germline V gene has CDR1 SGHRS and CDR2 YFSETQ. This chain's CDR3 is CASSHKGEASYNEQFF. As DNA, the CDR3 is TGCGCCAGCAGCCACAAGGGGGAGGCTTCCTACAATGAGCAGTTCTTC. The entire variable domain, with the rest obtained from reference TRBV5-1 and TRBJ2-1, is as follows: KAGVTQTPRYLIKTRGQQVTLSCSPISGHRSVSWYQQTPGQGLQFLFEYFSETQRNKGNFPGRFSGRQFSNSRSEMNVSTLELGDSALYLCASSHKGEASYNEQFFGPGTRLTVL.

The gene calls are TRBV10-3 and TRBJ2-3, with unresolved D. Per the germline V gene, CDR1 is ENHRY and CDR2 is SYGVKD. The CDR3 consists of 11 residues. V was pared by 0 bases and J by 7 bases, with 2 bases between. The CDR3 nucleotides are TGTGCCATCAGTGAGTCGCATACGCAGTATTTT. Translating gives CAISESHTQYF.